The entry below gives a single T cell receptor beta chain sequence along with its context. No antigen is known for it. No quality values exist for individual bases; no much larger clone is one base distant. The CDR3 has 16 amino acids, counting the end cysteine and phenylalanine. Of the read, only the CDR3 DNA is kept; its 48 bases are in frame from base 1. V is pruned by 0 bases and J by 4 bases, leaving 3 bases of the junction without a gene match. The CDR1 and CDR2 encoded by the germline V gene are LGHNA and YSLEER. In Seattle, one collaborating source enrolled patients while the infection was active and tracked those patients longitudinally over the course of disease. Whole blood was collected in K2EDTA tubes by collaborating institutions according to the institutions' own protocols. For TCRbeta analysis, collaborators shipped samples as frozen whole blood, isolated PBMCs, or DNA extracted from either of those sample types.

This entry belongs to a study of blood T cell repertoires in COVID-19 (TCRdb year 2020). Looking at the study overall: Samples covering the acute and convalescent phases of COVID-19 were provided by collaborators in the United States, Italy and Spain. The samples were drawn from the first 160 participants of the ongoing ImmuneRACE study and from some 1,300 subjects provided by 6 global collaborators. A de-identified subject ID, COVID-19 status, age in years and sex were almost always included in the sample metadata. HLA class I and class II types, where available, came from metadata supplied by the sample provider rather than from assay-based typing. The material from the prospective study consisted of cDNA or gDNA derived from T cells, B-cell-depleted T cells, or PBMCs. Subjects who had been exposed to COVID-19, were actively infected with it, or had recovered from it provided the deeply sampled blood TCRbeta repertoires that made up the dataset. The repertoires were released in a freely available public database meant as a resource for research on the immune response to SARS-CoV-2.

The full study reports these points: The amount of clinical and demographic metadata varied by source and participant and was provided uncurated.

The immunoSEQ Assay, a bias-controlled multiplex PCR, was used to amplify TCRbeta CDR3 regions from genomic DNA. Per the original workflow: The number of nucleated cells in each sample was estimated by amplification of reference gene primers within the assay. Sequence reads were collapsed and filtered to measure the absolute abundance of every unique TCRbeta CDR3 rearrangement. For each sample, productive Simpson clonality was calculated as the square root of Simpson's diversity index over productive rearrangements. TCRdb took over this immuneACCESS table, retaining in-frame rearrangements with V and J assigned. Such tables are incomplete; in checked studies, under half of the missing clones stem from an unresolved V gene, and the remainder is unexplained. D and trimming were read from the DNA, whereas the V and J calls and clone size are those reported in that table. This sample is represented by some 210,000 clones; around 90% of them were singletons. Together, the top ten hold around 0.84% of the sample.

The chain is assembled from TRBV4-3 and TRBJ1-4; the central 9 bases match TRBD1. This TCR derives from a man aged 60 to 75 with COVID-19, enrolled during active disease. Sample: peripheral blood. The CDR3 protein sequence reads: CASSQDGTGINEKLFF. The nucleotide sequence reads as follows: TGCGCCAGCAGCCAAGACGGGACAGGGATTAATGAAAAACTGTTTTTT.